Each of the 6 T cell receptor beta chains below was sequenced from the same sample in a study of blood T cells in healthy people across ages. PCR was performed a second time for about 6 to 11 cycles using a sample-barcoded 5' primer and a J-beta primer mix. TCRdb recomputed calls from the 5' RACE reads with MiXCR, one row per CDR3 protein. The sample yields 1.5 million to 1.9 million distinct CDR3 sequences, 35% to 45% seen once. The sample consisted of blood. The receptor source for this set is a woman younger than 30 in good health.

The CDR3 is CASSELGDQGIQYF. The CDR3 nucleotides read TGTGCCAGCAGTGAACTAGGCGATCAGGGCATTCAGTACTTC. The gene calls are TRBV25-1 and TRBJ2-7, with a weak D call TRBD1 (5 bases). The last part of the DNA fits TRBJ2-4 better; the J call may be wrong. The CDR3 is made up of 14 amino acids. Germline V gene sequence: CDR1 MGHDK, CDR2 SYGVNS.

The chain combines TRBV21-1 with TRBJ2-7; whether TRBD2, the table's D call, matches the DNA was not checked. TRBV21-1 is described as a pseudogene. The CDR3 loop spans 16 amino acids. The CDR3: CASSSQRGVLAYEQYF. The CDR3, as DNA: TGTGCCAGCAGCAGTCAGCGGGGGGTACTTGCCTACGAGCAGTACTTC.

This chain links TRBV20-1 with TRBJ2-3; D is unresolved. Germline V lookup: CDR1 DFQATT, CDR2 SNEGSKA (reference sequence). V lost 5 bases to trimming and J lost 2 bases, with 11 bases between them. CDR3 length: 13 residues. Written as DNA, the CDR3 is TGCAGTGCTTATCATCAAGCCACAGATACGCAGTATTTT. Translating gives CSAYHQATDTQYF.

The chain uses TRBV4-1 and TRBJ2-4, with 10 bases matching TRBD1. The J call may be wrong; the DNA end is better matched by TRBJ2-7. The length of the CDR3 is 15 residues. Per germline, CDR1 MGHRA and CDR2 YSYEKL. The CDR3 nucleotides read TGCGCCAGCAGCCAACGACAGGGGGCCGCTTACGAGCAGTACTTC. Translated: CASSQRQGAAYEQYF.

Comment on this clonotype: One end of the junction is discordant with germline, which a read error may explain. The chain recombines TRBV14 with TRBJ2-1; a weak D match, TRBD2 (7 bases). This CDR3 has 18 amino acids. CDR1 SGHDN and CDR2 FVKESK come from the germline V gene. The CDR3 DNA is TGTGCCAGTAGCCAAGATAACGGGGGGCAGAGCTCCTACAATGAGCAGTTCTTC. Its translation is CASSQDNGGQSSYNEQFF.

The sample holds a few counts of this clonotype. V and J are TRBV20-1 and TRBJ2-5; 11 nucleotides agree with TRBD1. The CDR3 extends over 14 amino acids. Germline V gene sequence: CDR1 DFQATT, CDR2 SNEGSKA (reference sequence). V gave up 6 bases and J gave up 11 bases; unmatched junction bases: 14. The CDR3, as DNA: TGCAGTGCAGGGCGGACAGGGGGCTCGGAAGAGCAGTACTTC. Its translation: CSAGRTGGSEEQYF.